Below, one T cell receptor beta chain is given with its context. Its antigen is not identified. These data come from a study of T-cell memory formation after mild COVID-19. MiXCR was run by TCRdb on the 5' RACE reads, yielding one entry per CDR3 protein. The sample shows around 390,000 distinct CDR3 sequences, roughly 15% of them seen only once. CDR3 length equals 14 residues. CDR1 is SGHRS, CDR2 YFSETQ, per germline. J lost 6 bases, V lost 3 bases, and 5 bases had no gene match. General study points: Prior to infection, memory already included some responding clones, suggesting cross-reactive memory joined.

This clonotype was sampled from a man aged 18 to 35 who had mild COVID-19 (a few samples of this study predate the infection). Cell type and time point are not known. The specimen was PBMCs or a T cell subset sorted from them (not recorded which). The V gene is TRBV5-1, the J gene TRBJ2-7; 11 bases agree with TRBD1. The CDR3 DNA is TGCGCCAGCAGCTGGGGGACAGGGGGGACCGAGCAGTACTTC. It encodes CASSWGTGGTEQYF.